This T cell receptor (beta chain) was profiled in a study of blood T cell repertoires in COVID-19. The trim removed 1 base at V and 4 bases at J, leaving 0 bases unmatched. The germline gives CDR1 SQVTM, CDR2 ANQGSEA. There are 13 residues in the CDR3. Profiled with immunoSEQ multiplex PCR; TCRdb holds only in-frame clones, not every one. The sample consists of around 290,000 clones, approximately 93% of them appearing once. Sequencing used peripheral blood. V is TRBV29-1 and J is TRBJ2-1; 8 bases agree with TRBD1. The receptor's source is a woman aged 25 to 39 with COVID-19, enrolled during active disease. CDR3 loop: CSVEGQGYNEQFF. DNA of the CDR3: TGCAGCGTTGAAGGACAGGGGTACAATGAGCAGTTCTTC.